What follows are 15 T cell receptor beta chains derived from one specimen sequenced in a study of blood T cell repertoires in COVID-19 (dated by TCRdb to between 2020 and 2021). Libraries were prepared through the immunoSEQ multiplex PCR assay. This is the immuneACCESS table as TCRdb keeps it, with only in-frame sequences that have V and J called. A part of the clones is gone; compared with another copy, unresolved V genes explain less than half, and the rest is unexplained. The sample table records some 150,000 clones; 85% of these occur just once. The top ten clones comprise 2.5% to 3.5% of the sample. Material: peripheral blood. These receptors were taken from a man aged 50 or older with acute or convalescent COVID-19.

The chain carries TRBV11-2 and TRBJ1-1; D unresolved. Deletions cut 1 base from V and 1 base from J, with 4 bases between. The germline gives CDR1 SGHAT, CDR2 FQNNGV. There are 13 residues in the CDR3. CDR3 DNA: TGTGCCAGCAGCTTAGGCAGGAACACTGAAGCTTTCTTT. Amino acid sequence: CASSLGRNTEAFF.

The chain employs TRBV12-3 or TRBV12-4 and TRBJ2-1; D ambiguous. The CDR3 loop spans 13 amino acids. V shed 5 bases and J shed 6 bases, with 11 bases lying between them. The CDR3 region is CASSHQYSNEQFF. DNA of the CDR3: TGTGCCAGCAGTCACCAATATAGCAATGAGCAGTTCTTC.

The chain couples TRBV3-1 (or the pseudogene TRBV3-2) to TRBJ2-7; perhaps TRBD2 as D (7 bases). The CDR3 totals 16 residues. Per the germline V gene, CDR1 is LGHDT and CDR2 is YNNKEL (reference sequence). Between the trimmed V and J ends, which lost 1 base and 9 bases, there was a span of 22 bases. CDR3 coding DNA: TGTGCCAGCAGCCAAGGGGGGCGGGGGAGCTACGGTGGGCAGTACTTC. It encodes CASSQGGRGSYGGQYF.

This clone was found a few times. The J gene is TRBJ2-7, the V gene TRBV4-1, with a weak D call TRBD1 (5 bases). Germline V gives CDR1 MGHRA, CDR2 YSYEKL. This CDR3 spans 16 amino acids. V was cut by 1 base and J by 2 bases, with 15 bases left in between. The CDR3 bases are TGCGCCAGCAGCCAAGCAACGACAGATATGACCTACGAGCAGTACTTC. Its translation is CASSQATTDMTYEQYF.

The rearrangement joins TRBV6-1 to TRBJ2-5; 9 bases align to TRBD2. The CDR3 spans 15 residues. V lost 3 bases to trimming and J lost 2 bases; unmatched junction nucleotides: 4. Germline assignment: CDR1 MNHNS and CDR2 SASEGT. The CDR3 nucleotides are TGTGCCAGCAGTGATAGCGGGAGAGGGCAAGAGACCCAGTACTTC. Translation: CASSDSGRGQETQYF.

The chain links TRBV19 to TRBJ1-5; 7 nucleotides agree with TRBD1. The junction had 8 bases not matched to a gene; V was cut back by 2 bases and J by 7 bases. The germline CDR1 and CDR2 sequences are LNHDA and SQIVND (reference sequence). The CDR3 sequence is 15 residues long. This CDR3 reads CASSISPTGQQPQHF. Written as DNA, the CDR3 is TGTGCCAGTAGTATATCCCCGACAGGGCAACAGCCCCAGCATTTT. Full variable domain (outside the CDR3, taken from reference TRBV19 and TRBJ1-5): DGGITQSPKYLFRKEGQNVTLSCEQNLNHDAMYWYRQDPGQGLRLIYYSQIVNDFQKGDIAEGYSVSREKKESFPLTVTSAQKNPTAFYLCASSISPTGQQPQHFGDGTRLSIL.

V gene TRBV7-9 combines with J gene TRBJ1-2; TRBD1 matches 9 bases. Germline V gene data show CDR1 as SEHNR and CDR2 as FQNEAQ (reference sequence). Trimming at V came to 1 base and at J to 7 bases, leaving 4 bases not matched to a gene. The CDR3 contains 14 residues. The CDR3 sequence: CASSLGTGGVGYTF. CDR3 bases: TGTGCCAGCAGCTTAGGAACAGGGGGCGTTGGCTACACCTTC.

The gene calls are TRBV19 and TRBJ2-1, with a possible D match to TRBD1 (5 bases). V was clipped by 4 bases and J by 0 bases, with 16 bases between them. This CDR3 spans 17 amino acids. The V gene's germline CDR1 is LNHDA and CDR2 SQIVND (reference sequence). CDR3 in amino acids: CASSNFRGSSSYNEQFF. In DNA form, the CDR3 reads TGTGCCAGTAGTAATTTTAGGGGCAGCAGCTCCTACAATGAGCAGTTCTTC.

The chain's CDR3 is CASSQEGTEPNTGELFF. The CDR3 nucleotides read TGTGCCAGCAGCCAAGAAGGGACAGAACCGAACACCGGGGAGCTGTTTTTT. The chain recombines TRBV3-1 (or the pseudogene TRBV3-2) with TRBJ2-2, with TRBD1 identical over 7 bases. Germline V gives CDR1 LGHDT, CDR2 YNNKEL (reference sequence). The V and J ends lost 0 bases and 0 bases, in that order; junction bases with no gene match: 4. This CDR3 has 17 amino acids.

This sequence joins TRBV3-1 (or the pseudogene TRBV3-2) and TRBJ1-1, with TRBD1 matching over 10 bases. The J segment lost 6 bases and the V segment lost 1 base, leaving 5 bases of the junction unmatched. Per germline, CDR1 LGHDT and CDR2 YNNKEL (reference sequence). The CDR3 is made up of 15 amino acids. Here the CDR3 reads CASSQGGQGGAEAFF. Here the CDR3 DNA reads TGTGCCAGCAGCCAAGGTGGACAGGGGGGCGCTGAAGCTTTCTTT.

The J gene is TRBJ1-3, the V gene TRBV5-6; D possibly corresponds to TRBD1 (5 bases). The CDR3 is 15 residues long. Trimming cost V 0 bases and J 4 bases, with 11 bases left between them. Germline loops: CDR1 SGHDT, CDR2 YYEEEE. The CDR3 DNA follows: TGTGCCAGCAGCTTGGACAGGTCTTCAGGAAACACCATATATTTT. Protein product: CASSLDRSSGNTIYF.

This clone appeared a few times. The chain combines TRBV7-3 with TRBJ1-5; D may be TRBD1 (5 bases). CDR1 and CDR2 (germline): SGHTA, FQGTGA. Trimming left V 1 base short and J 4 bases short, with 23 bases between. The CDR3 extends over 19 amino acids. The CDR3 nucleotides are TGTGCCAGCAGCTTAAGTAAGGGGTTGGTCAGGGAAAGGAATCAGCCCCAGCATTTT. Amino acids: CASSLSKGLVRERNQPQHF.

The genes are TRBV5-6 and TRBJ1-3; D remains ambiguous. V was pared by 0 bases and J by 3 bases, with 13 bases between. The CDR3 totals 16 residues. The germline CDR1 and CDR2 sequences are SGHDT and YYEEEE. The CDR3 bases are TGTGCCAGCAGCTTGGGCCCCTCGGGAGGTGGAAACACCATATATTTT. Its translation: CASSLGPSGGGNTIYF. The whole variable domain, remainder taken from reference TRBV5-6 and TRBJ1-3, is DAGVTQSPTHLIKTRGQQVTLRCSPKSGHDTVSWYQQALGQGPQFIFQYYEEEERQRGNFPDRFSGHQFPNYSSELNVNALLLGDSALYLCASSLGPSGGGNTIYFGEGSWLTVV.

The V call is TRBV5-1, the J call TRBJ1-6; D may be TRBD1 (5 bases). This CDR3 contains 15 residues. Germline CDR1 SGHRS, CDR2 YFSETQ. The V and J ends lost 0 bases and 8 bases respectively, with 12 bases between them. In nucleotides, the CDR3 is TGCGCCAGCAGCTTGGCTGGGGCAATGTATTCACCCCTCCACTTT. Protein sequence: CASSLAGAMYSPLHF.

The CDR3 reads CAISESVDYGYTF. Here the CDR3 DNA reads TGTGCCATCAGTGAGTCGGTAGACTATGGCTACACCTTC. The rearrangement joins TRBV10-3 to TRBJ1-2; no clear D gene. CDR1 is ENHRY, CDR2 SYGVKD, per germline. Trimming pared 0 bases from V and 3 bases from J, leaving 5 bases between. The CDR3 spans 13 residues.